The 32 T cell receptor beta chains below all came from one sample that was sequenced in a study of human T cells and chemical hapten exposure. Documented time point: patch test 2, 6 weeks after DPC sensitization. Treatment of the sample: therapeutic diphenylcyclopropenone sensitization with weekly scalp DPC. Each CDR3 protein is one row after TCRdb ran MiXCR on the RACE reads. The table lists roughly 380,000 distinct CDR3 sequences, under 6.5% of them singletons. Material: whole blood, obtained in connection with sensitization to the hapten diphenylcyclopropenone (DPC). Source of these receptors: a woman between 18 and 29 years old with alopecia areata. Some clones in this sample may be carry-over from other donors' samples.

This clonotype was detected a few times. The V gene is TRBV6-1, the J gene TRBJ1-5; the D is unclear. Trimming took 3 bases from V and 1 from J, leaving 10 bases between them. This CDR3 region has 15 residues. Germline CDR1 is MNHNS and CDR2 is SASEGT. The CDR3 sequence is CASSDGLPSNQPQHF. CDR3 nucleotide sequence: TGTGCCAGCAGTGACGGACTTCCGAGCAATCAGCCCCAGCATTTT.

This chain joins TRBV7-9 and TRBJ2-1; D is unclear. The CDR3 runs to 12 residues. Per germline, CDR1 SEHNR and CDR2 FQNEAQ (reference sequence). With 4 bases removed from V and 2 bases from J, the gap between germline ends came to 3 bases. As DNA, the CDR3 is TGTGCCAGCAGCTACCCCTACAATGAGCAGTTCTTC. Amino acids: CASSYPYNEQFF.

This clonotype occurred many times. The V call is TRBV7-9, the J call TRBJ1-1; 8 bases match TRBD1. The CDR3 has 14 amino acids. V lost 4 bases, J lost 4 bases, and 5 bases stayed unmatched. The V gene's germline CDR1 is SEHNR and CDR2 FQNEAQ (reference sequence). The CDR3 nucleotides are TGTGCCAGCAGCTCGACAGGGGTTAGCACTGAAGCTTTCTTT. Encoded protein: CASSSTGVSTEAFF.

This chain connects TRBV29-1 to TRBJ2-6; no firm D call. The CDR3 extends over 15 amino acids. Deletions cut 4 bases from V and 0 bases from J, with 10 bases between. CDR1 and CDR2 from the germline V gene are SQVTM and ANQGSEA. In DNA form, the CDR3 reads TGCAGCGTTGCGAGACTCAGCTCTGGGGCCAACGTCCTGACTTTC. Translating gives CSVARLSSGANVLTF.

In its sample, this clonotype was seen a few times. The chain couples TRBV28 to TRBJ1-6, with 9 positions matching TRBD1. This CDR3 has 13 residues. J was trimmed by 6 bases and V by 10 bases; bases with no gene match: 4. Germline loops: CDR1 MDHEN, CDR2 SYDVKM. CDR3 sequence reads: CANRDRANSPLHF. CDR3 coding DNA: TGTGCCAACCGGGACAGGGCTAATTCACCCCTCCACTTT.

This clonotype was counted at least ten times. V usage is TRBV4-3 and J usage is TRBJ2-7; D tentatively fits TRBD1 or TRBD2 (5 bases each). The CDR3 loop spans 15 amino acids. The V end lost 0 bases, the J end lost 3 bases, and 12 bases lay between the germline ends. In germline, CDR1 is LGHNA, CDR2 YSLEER. CDR3 loop: CASSQDPGTIYEQYF. The CDR3 DNA is TGCGCCAGCAGCCAAGACCCCGGGACGATCTACGAGCAGTACTTC.

This clonotype was found many times. The chain links TRBV6-5 to TRBJ1-6; possible D gene TRBD1, 5 bases. Trimming removed 0 bases from V and 0 bases from J, with 9 bases in between. Looked up from germline, CDR1 is MNHEY and CDR2 is SVGAGI. CDR3 length: 17 amino acids. The CDR3, as DNA: TGTGCCAGCAGTTACTCGGGGGGTACCTCCTATAATTCACCCCTCCACTTT. Its translation: CASSYSGGTSYNSPLHF.

This clonotype came up many times. The chain links TRBV6-2 or TRBV6-3 to TRBJ2-1, with D tentatively TRBD1 (5 bases). V gave up 6 bases and J gave up 3 bases, with 12 bases separating them. CDR3 length: 14 amino acids. Germline loops: CDR1 MNHEY, CDR2 SVGEGT. CDR3 region: CASRKTAYYNEQFF. DNA of the CDR3: TGTGCCAGCAGAAAGACAGCCTACTACAATGAGCAGTTCTTC.

This clonotype was found a few times. This chain joins TRBV18 and TRBJ2-7; the match to TRBD2 covers 8 bases. V shed 2 bases and J 7 bases; nucleotides not matched to a gene: 7. Germline CDR1 is KGHSH and CDR2 is LQKENI. The CDR3 contains 14 residues. The CDR3 bases are TGTGCCAGCTCACCAAGCGGGGGTAACGGGGAGCAGTACTTC. This translates into CASSPSGGNGEQYF.

This clonotype was counted only a few times. This chain connects TRBV3-1 to TRBJ2-2; D may be TRBD1 (5 bases). CDR1 is LGHDT, CDR2 YNNKEL, per germline (reference sequence). This CDR3 region has 16 residues. Trimming shortened V by 4 bases and J by 6 bases, and 18 bases separated the two germline ends. The CDR3 DNA is TGTGCCAGCAGCCCAAGCGTTCTTGGCAGGGCCGGGGAGCTGTTTTTT. Encoded protein: CASSPSVLGRAGELFF.

The chain is built from TRBV6-1 and TRBJ1-2, with TRBD1 identical over 12 bases. This CDR3 spans 19 amino acids. Germline CDR1 reads MNHNS; CDR2 reads SASEGT. With 11 bases clipped from V and 2 bases from J, the junction kept 21 bases outside the gene matches. The CDR3 sequence: CAAFYRGQGTGGGNYGYTF. CDR3 nucleotides: TGTGCCGCCTTCTACAGGGGGCAGGGGACAGGGGGCGGGAACTATGGCTACACCTTC.

This clonotype was picked up many times. This sequence joins TRBV7-9 and TRBJ2-7; 8 nucleotides match TRBD2. J was trimmed by 4 bases and V by 5 bases; bases with no gene match: 4. The V gene's germline CDR1 is SEHNR and CDR2 FQNEAQ (reference sequence). The CDR3 consists of 13 residues. Written as DNA, the CDR3 is TGTGCCAGCAGCCCTAGCGGGTCGTACGAGCAGTACTTC. This encodes CASSPSGSYEQYF. The full variable domain, with the rest looked up from reference TRBV7-9 and TRBJ2-7, is DTGVSQNPRHKITKRGQNVTFRCDPISEHNRLYWYRQTLGQGPEFLTYFQNEAQLEKSRLLSDRFSAERPKGSFSTLEIQRTEQGDSAMYLCASSPSGSYEQYFGPGTRLTVT.

The rearrangement links TRBV6-6 to TRBJ2-3; 7 bases agree with TRBD2. CDR1 is MNHNY and CDR2 is SVGAGI in the germline V gene (reference sequence). The V and J ends lost 4 bases and 4 bases, in that order; junction bases with no gene match: 8. This CDR3 region has 15 residues. The CDR3 reads CASSWDYKVADTQYF. The CDR3 region has the DNA TGTGCCAGCAGTTGGGACTATAAAGTAGCAGATACGCAGTATTTT.

The gene calls are TRBV7-3 and TRBJ2-1; TRBD2 agrees at 14 bases. Germline lookup yields CDR1 SGHTA and CDR2 FQGTGA. This CDR3 region has 19 residues. V was clipped by 5 bases and J by 2 bases; unmatched bases: 11. The CDR3 DNA is TGTGCCAGCAGCCCCAAAGGGGGGACTAGCGGGGGACCCTACAATGAGCAGTTCTTC. Amino acids: CASSPKGGTSGGPYNEQFF.

The sample holds many counts of this clonotype. The chain employs TRBV28 and TRBJ1-1, with D perhaps matching TRBD1 (5 bases). Germline-derived CDR1 and CDR2 are MDHEN and SYDVKM. This CDR3 is built from 13 residues. With 2 bases removed from V and 7 bases from J, the gap between germline ends came to 11 bases. CDR3 loop: CASSLPGGDEAFF. The CDR3 region has the DNA TGTGCCAGCAGTTTACCGGGGGGAGATGAAGCTTTCTTT.

This clonotype was picked up many times. The rearrangement links TRBV27 to TRBJ2-4; a possible D gene is TRBD1 (5 bases). CDR1 is MNHEY and CDR2 is SMNVEV in the germline V gene (reference sequence). The CDR3 extends over 15 amino acids. Trimming removed 3 bases from V and 1 base from J, with 10 bases in between. The CDR3: CASSFRGAAKNIQYF. DNA of the CDR3: TGTGCCAGCAGTTTTAGGGGCGCGGCCAAAAACATTCAGTACTTC.

The chain has TRBV20-1 and TRBJ2-3; the D gene is possibly TRBD2 (6 bases). This CDR3 comprises 12 residues. Germline CDR1 DFQATT, CDR2 SNEGSKA (reference sequence). V was clipped by 4 bases and J by 3 bases, with 8 bases between them. CDR3 residues: CSAMRGTDTQYF. Here the CDR3 DNA reads TGCAGTGCTATGCGGGGTACAGATACGCAGTATTTT.

In this sample, this clonotype turned up many times. The V call is TRBV7-2, the J call TRBJ2-1; TRBD2 is a possible D gene (5 bases). V gave up 2 bases and J gave up 5 bases, with 22 bases separating them. CDR1 is SGHTA, CDR2 FQGNSA, per germline. The CDR3 length is 18 residues. The CDR3 reads CASSLSASLLIPHNEQFF. The CDR3 coding sequence is TGTGCCAGCAGCTTATCGGCTAGCCTATTGATTCCCCACAATGAGCAGTTCTTC.

This clonotype was counted only a few times. The CDR3: CASSFSGVSGEQFF. Here the CDR3 DNA reads TGTGCCAGCAGTTTTAGCGGGGTGAGCGGTGAGCAGTTCTTC. The chain joins TRBV12-3 or TRBV12-4 to TRBJ2-1; 8 positions agree with TRBD2. The V and J ends lost 3 bases and 9 bases, in that order; junction bases with no gene match: 7. CDR3 size: 14 residues.

This clonotype was counted many times. The V gene is TRBV7-2, the J gene TRBJ1-1, with D possibly TRBD1 on 5 matching bases. The germline gives CDR1 SGHTA, CDR2 FQGNSA. The CDR3 has 14 residues. CDR3 nucleotides: TGTGCTATTGAATGGGGGGATAGAGAAACTGAAGCTTTCTTT. It encodes CAIEWGDRETEAFF.

A few counts support this clonotype. The V and J genes are TRBV5-6 and TRBJ2-1; D might be TRBD2 (6 bases). Germline assignment: CDR1 SGHDT and CDR2 YYEEEE. V lost 4 bases, J lost 8 bases, and 19 bases lay in between. The CDR3 contains 15 residues. CDR3 DNA sequence: TGTGCCAGCAGCCCTGCGTTAGCGGAAGGCGATGAGCAGTTCTTC. Its translation: CASSPALAEGDEQFF.

The chain is built from TRBV6-2 or TRBV6-3 and TRBJ2-5, with D tentatively TRBD2 (5 bases). The germline V and J ends were trimmed by 7 bases and 2 bases, with 8 bases remaining between them. Germline values: CDR1 MNHEY, CDR2 SVGEGT. There are 12 residues in the CDR3. As DNA, the CDR3 is TGTGCCAGCAAATTAGCGCAAGAGACCCAGTACTTC. Its protein is CASKLAQETQYF.

This clonotype appeared a few times. The CDR3 reads CASSEYYSAPAGEQYF. In DNA form, the CDR3 reads TGTGCCAGCAGTGAATATTACTCCGCGCCGGCGGGGGAGCAGTACTTC. The chain has TRBV6-1 and TRBJ2-7; tentative D call: TRBD2 (6 bases). The germline gives CDR1 MNHNS, CDR2 SASEGT. Trimming took 2 bases from V and 7 from J, leaving 21 bases between them. The CDR3 is 16 residues long.

The sample holds many counts of this clonotype. V and J are TRBV3-1 and TRBJ2-1; 11 bases fit TRBD2. J gave up 0 bases and V 1 base, and 8 bases lay outside the gene matches. The CDR3 is 19 residues long. CDR1 and CDR2 from the germline V gene are LGHDT and YNNKEL (reference sequence). CDR3 coding DNA: TGTGCCAGCAGCCAAGGAAGACTAGCGGGGAAGGGCTCCTACAATGAGCAGTTCTTC. Translated, it gives CASSQGRLAGKGSYNEQFF.

At least ten counts were recorded for this clonotype. V is TRBV29-1 and J is TRBJ1-1; a weak D match, TRBD1 (6 bases). The CDR3 sequence is 15 residues long. The V end lost 3 bases, the J end lost 1 base, and 15 bases lay between the germline ends. Germline-derived CDR1 and CDR2 are SQVTM and ANQGSEA. The CDR3 region is CSVDGGGFWNTEAFF. The CDR3 DNA reads TGCAGCGTTGATGGGGGGGGCTTCTGGAACACTGAAGCTTTCTTT.

The chain recombines TRBV12-3 or TRBV12-4 with TRBJ1-1; possibly TRBD1 for D (5 bases). The V end lost 5 bases, the J end lost 8 bases, and 15 bases lay between the germline ends. The CDR3 covers 13 residues. CDR3 sequence reads: CASSIHAGAEAFF. The CDR3, as DNA: TGTGCCAGCAGTATACACGCTGGGGCAGAAGCTTTCTTT.

Remarks on this clonotype: A single base separates this from a much larger clone, so it may be a read error. The CDR3: CATSDGGSPEEAFF. In DNA form, the CDR3 reads TGTGCCACCAGTGATGGAGGGAGTCCCGAGGAAGCTTTCTTT. The J gene is TRBJ1-1, the V gene TRBV24-1; no clear D gene. The germline V and J ends were trimmed by 3 bases and 8 bases, with 15 bases remaining between them. Germline V gene data show CDR1 as KGHDR and CDR2 as SFDVKD. This CDR3 region has 14 residues.

The V call is TRBV7-8, the J call TRBJ2-6; possibly TRBD1 for D (6 bases). Deletions cut 7 bases from V and 1 base from J, with 14 bases between. CDR1 is SGHVS and CDR2 is FQNEAQ in the germline V gene. This CDR3 has 16 residues. The DNA for the CDR3 is TGTGCCAGCAACTGGGGGCGGCAGTCTGGGGCCAACGTCCTGACTTTC. Translating it yields CASNWGRQSGANVLTF.

This clonotype was seen more than once but under ten times. The V gene is TRBV12-3 or TRBV12-4, the J gene TRBJ2-7; D not certain. The CDR3 length is 14 residues. Trimming removed 5 bases from V and 6 bases from J, with 17 bases in between. CDR3 sequence reads: CASSNPGGIAEQYF. DNA for the CDR3: TGTGCCAGCAGTAACCCAGGTGGGATTGCCGAGCAGTACTTC.

This rearrangement joins TRBV15 to TRBJ2-3; TRBD2 aligns across 13 bases. Per the germline V gene, CDR1 is LNHNV and CDR2 is YYDKDF (reference sequence). The junction had 6 bases not matched to a gene; V was cut back by 0 bases and J by 3 bases. The CDR3 runs 18 residues. The CDR3 spells CATSRDRSLAGGTDTQYF. In nucleotides, the CDR3 is TGTGCCACCAGCAGAGATAGGTCACTAGCGGGGGGGACAGATACGCAGTATTTT. Full variable domain (rest looked up from reference TRBV15 and TRBJ2-3): DAMVIQNPRYQVTQFGKPVTLSCSQTLNHNVMYWYQQKSSQAPKLLFHYYDKDFNNEADTPDNFQSRRPNTSFCFLDIRSPGLGDTAMYLCATSRDRSLAGGTDTQYFGPGTRLTVL.

The rearrangement joins TRBV11-2 to TRBJ1-3; no firm D call. The germline V gene has CDR1 SGHAT and CDR2 FQNNGV. The CDR3 is made up of 12 amino acids. The V end was cut by 5 bases, the J end by 8 bases, with 10 bases between. CDR3 nucleotide sequence: TGTGCCAGCAGCCAGGTACAAGACACCATATATTTT. Its translation: CASSQVQDTIYF. Full variable domain (rest looked up from reference TRBV11-2 and TRBJ1-3): EAGVAQSPRYKIIEKRQSVAFWCNPISGHATLYWYQQILGQGPKLLIQFQNNGVVDDSQLPKDRFSAERLKGVDSTLKIQPAKLEDSAVYLCASSQVQDTIYFGEGSWLTVV.

The sample holds many counts of this clonotype. V usage is TRBV27 and J usage is TRBJ1-1; 7 bases line up with TRBD1. The trim removed 2 bases at V and 11 bases at J, leaving 14 bases unmatched. CDR1 is MNHEY and CDR2 is SMNVEV in the germline V gene (reference sequence). This CDR3 spans 15 amino acids. Written as DNA, the CDR3 is TGTGCCAGCAGTTTACGCGGGACAGTAGACAAGGGGGCTTTCTTT. Its translation: CASSLRGTVDKGAFF.